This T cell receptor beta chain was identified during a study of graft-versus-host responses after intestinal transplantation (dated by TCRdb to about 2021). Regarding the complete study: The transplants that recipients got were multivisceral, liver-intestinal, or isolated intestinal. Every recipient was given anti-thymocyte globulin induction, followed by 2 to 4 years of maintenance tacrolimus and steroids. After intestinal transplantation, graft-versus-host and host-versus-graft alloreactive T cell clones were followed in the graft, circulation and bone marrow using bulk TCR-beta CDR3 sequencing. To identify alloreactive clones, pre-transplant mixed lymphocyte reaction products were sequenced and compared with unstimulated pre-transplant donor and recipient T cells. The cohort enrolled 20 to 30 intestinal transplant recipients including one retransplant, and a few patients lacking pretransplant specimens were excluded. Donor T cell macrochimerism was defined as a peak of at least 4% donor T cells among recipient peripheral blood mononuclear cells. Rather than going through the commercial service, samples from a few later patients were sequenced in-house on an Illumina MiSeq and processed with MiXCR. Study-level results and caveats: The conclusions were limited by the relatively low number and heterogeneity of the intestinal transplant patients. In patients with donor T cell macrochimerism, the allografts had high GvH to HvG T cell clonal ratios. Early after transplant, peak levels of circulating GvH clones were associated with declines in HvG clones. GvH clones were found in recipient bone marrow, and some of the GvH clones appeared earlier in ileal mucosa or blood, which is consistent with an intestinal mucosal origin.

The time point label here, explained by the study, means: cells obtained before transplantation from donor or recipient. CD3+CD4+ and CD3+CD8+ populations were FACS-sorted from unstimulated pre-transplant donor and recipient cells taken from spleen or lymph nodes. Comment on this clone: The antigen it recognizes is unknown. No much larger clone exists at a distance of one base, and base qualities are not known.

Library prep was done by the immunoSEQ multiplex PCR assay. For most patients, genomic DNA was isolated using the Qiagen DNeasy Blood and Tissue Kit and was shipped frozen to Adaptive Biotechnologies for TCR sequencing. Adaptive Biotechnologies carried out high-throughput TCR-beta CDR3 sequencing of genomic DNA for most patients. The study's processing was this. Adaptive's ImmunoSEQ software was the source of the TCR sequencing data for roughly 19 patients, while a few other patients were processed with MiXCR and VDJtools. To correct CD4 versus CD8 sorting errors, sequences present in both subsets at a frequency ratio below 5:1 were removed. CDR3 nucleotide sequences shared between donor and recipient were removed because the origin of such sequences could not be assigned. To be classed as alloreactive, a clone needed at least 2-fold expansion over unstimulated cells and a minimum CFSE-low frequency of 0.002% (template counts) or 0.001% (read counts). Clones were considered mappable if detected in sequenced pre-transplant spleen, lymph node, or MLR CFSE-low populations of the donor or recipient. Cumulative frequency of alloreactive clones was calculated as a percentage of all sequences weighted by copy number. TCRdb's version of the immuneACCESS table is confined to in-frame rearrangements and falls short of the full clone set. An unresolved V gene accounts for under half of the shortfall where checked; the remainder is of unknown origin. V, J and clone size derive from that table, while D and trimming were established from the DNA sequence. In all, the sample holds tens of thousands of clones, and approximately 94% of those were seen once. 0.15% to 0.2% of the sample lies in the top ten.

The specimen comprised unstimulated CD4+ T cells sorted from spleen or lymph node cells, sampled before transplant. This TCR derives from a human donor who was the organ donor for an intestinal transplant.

The CDR3 protein sequence reads: CSVKKGINEQFF. The sequenced DNA: TGCAGCGTGAAAAAGGGTATCAATGAGCAGTTCTTC. Recombination joined TRBV29-1 with TRBJ2-1; no confident D gene assignment can be made. The germline ends are 12 bases apart after V is trimmed by 6 bases and J by 6 bases. There are 12 amino acids in the CDR3, from cysteine to phenylalanine inclusive. Only the CDR3 portion is preserved as DNA: 36 bases, with reading frame beginning at the first base. The germline V gene supplies CDR1 SQVTM and CDR2 ANQGSEA.